A selection of T cell receptor beta chains follows, all from one sample in a study of cytomegalovirus exposure and HLA in healthy donors. Assay: immunoSEQ multiplex PCR; the TCRdb copy retains only in-frame clones and omits some. This sample has about 140,000 clones; 70% to 85% occur once, and the top ten carry about 2%. Input material: PBMCs. These receptors were obtained from a man aged 35-49 years in good health and CMV-seronegative. CDR3s include the opening cysteine and the closing phenylalanine or tryptophan. Fields, in order: D gene, CDR3 length, clone size, J gene, V gene, CDR3 DNA, CDR3 protein. The D gene is left open where the match is weak. Some rows mark clone size as missing; the rest say once, few, many or name a class of expanded clone.

>NA|14|NA|TRBJ1-3|TRBV14
TGTGCCAGCAGCCAAGTAGTTACTGGAAACACCATATATTTT
CASSQVVTGNTIYF
>TRBD2|16|NA|TRBJ2-5|TRBV4-3
TGCGCCAGCAGCCAAACCGGGACTAGCGGGGGGGAGACCCAGTACTTC
CASSQTGTSGGETQYF
>NA|15|NA|TRBJ1-3|TRBV6-6
TGTGCCAGCAGGTCAGGGGCAGGAGCTGGAAACACCATATATTTT
CASRSGAGAGNTIYF
>NA|13|NA|TRBJ1-4|TRBV19
TGTGCCAGTAGGGACAGCGGTAATGAAAAACTGTTTTTT
CASRDSGNEKLFF
>NA|14|few|TRBJ1-6|TRBV18
TGTGCCAGCTCGGGGCGGCAGGGAGGTTCACCCCTCCACTTT
CASSGRQGGSPLHF
>NA|11|NA|TRBJ2-1|TRBV5-8
TGTGCCAGCAGCTTGGTAAAGCAGCAGTTCTTC
CASSLVKQQFF
>TRBD1|15|once|TRBJ1-4|TRBV5-1
TGCGCCAGCAGCTTGGTAGGGACAGGAGGCGAAAAACTGTTTTTT
CASSLVGTGGEKLFF
>TRBD1|16|NA|TRBJ2-1|TRBV7-9
TGTGCCAGCAGCTTCCCCCGACAGGGGATAGCCAATGAGCAGTTCTTC
CASSFPRQGIANEQFF
>NA|14|NA|TRBJ2-5|TRBV15
TGTGCCACCAGCAGAGGGGGCAACCAAGAGACCCAGTACTTC
CATSRGGNQETQYF
>TRBD1|15|NA|TRBJ2-5|TRBV7-9
TGTGCCAGCAGCCCACGACAGGGGACACAAGAGACCCAGTACTTC
CASSPRQGTQETQYF
>TRBD1|13|few|TRBJ2-7|TRBV5-5
TGTGCCAGCAGCCGGACAGGGGGCCACGAGCAGTACTTC
CASSRTGGHEQYF
>TRBD2|16|NA|TRBJ2-3|TRBV2
TGTGCCAGCATCAACCTAGCGGGAGGGCCTACAGATACGCAGTATTTT
CASINLAGGPTDTQYF
>TRBD2|16|NA|TRBJ2-7|TRBV10-1
TGCGCCAGCAGTGATCAACCGGGAGGGCCCTCGGACGAGCAGTACTTC
CASSDQPGGPSDEQYF
>TRBD2|15|NA|TRBJ2-3|TRBV6-1
TGTGCCAGCAGTCTGGGACTAGCGGGAACAGATACGCAGTATTTT
CASSLGLAGTDTQYF
>NA|17|few|TRBJ1-2|TRBV5-6
TGTGCCAGCAGCCTTCCCCCAGGAGGGTCCGCTAACTATGGCTACACCTTC
CASSLPPGGSANYGYTF
>NA|19|NA|TRBJ1-6|TRBV27
TGTGCCAGCAGTTTATCCGGGCCAGGGACATTCTCCTATAATTCACCCCTCCACTTT
CASSLSGPGTFSYNSPLHF
>TRBD1|17|NA|TRBJ2-7|TRBV2
TGTGCCAGCAGTGGCGCCGGGACAGGGGCCCCTGGCTACGAGCAGTACTTC
CASSGAGTGAPGYEQYF
>TRBD2|16|NA|TRBJ2-1|TRBV5-6
TGTGCCAGCAGCTTTACTAGCGGGGGGTCCTACAATGAGCAGTTCTTC
CASSFTSGGSYNEQFF
>TRBD1|17|NA|TRBJ2-7|TRBV7-9
TGTGCCAGCAGCTTTATTCCAGCTTCCGGGACAGGGGTCGAGCAGTACTTC
CASSFIPASGTGVEQYF
>NA|15|few|TRBJ2-5|TRBV7-9
TGTGCCAGCAGCTTGGCGGGGCCCCCGGGGGAGACCCAGTACTTC
CASSLAGPPGETQYF
>TRBD2|16|NA|TRBJ2-2|TRBV19
TGTGCCAGTAGTATTAGTTGGGAGGGTAACACCGGGGAGCTGTTTTTT
CASSISWEGNTGELFF
>TRBD1|15|NA|TRBJ2-1|TRBV7-2
TGTGCCAGCAGCTTAGAAGTCAGGGGGATAGATGAGCAGTTCTTC
CASSLEVRGIDEQFF
>TRBD1|15|NA|TRBJ1-4|TRBV6-5
TGTGCCAGCAGTTTCGCGACAGGGCTTGATGAAAAACTGTTTTTT
CASSFATGLDEKLFF
>TRBD2|15|NA|TRBJ2-7|TRBV7-8
TGTGCCAGCAGCCTCCGAACTAGCGGGGCCTACGAGCAGTACTTC
CASSLRTSGAYEQYF
>NA|15|NA|TRBJ1-2|TRBV18
TGTGCCAGCTCACCGGGTGACAGGCACTTCTATGGCTACACCTTC
CASSPGDRHFYGYTF
>TRBD1|14|once|TRBJ2-3|TRBV29-1
TGCAGCGTTGACTTAAAGACAGGGCCAGATACGCAGTATTTT
CSVDLKTGPDTQYF
>TRBD1|15|NA|TRBJ2-5|TRBV7-9
TGTGCCAGCAGCTCCACAGGGGTCGACGAAGAGACCCAGTACTTC
CASSSTGVDEETQYF
>NA|14|once|TRBJ1-6|TRBV18
TGTGCCAGCTCGACAGAAATGGGGAATTCACCCCTCCACTTT
CASSTEMGNSPLHF
>NA|12|NA|TRBJ1-1|TRBV7-9
TGTTCCAGCGGCTACAGGGTAGATGAAGCTTTCTTT
CSSGYRVDEAFF
>TRBD1|14|NA|TRBJ2-7|TRBV19
TGTGCCAGTAGTATAATGGGACAGGAGCGCGAGCAGTACTTC
CASSIMGQEREQYF
>NA|13|NA|TRBJ2-1|TRBV6-4
TGTGCCAGCAGTGAGGCGGCTTACAATGAGCAGTTCTTC
CASSEAAYNEQFF
>TRBD1|15|NA|TRBJ2-7|TRBV6-1
TGTGCCAGCAGTGACCCACAGGGGGGACGCTACGAGCAGTACTTC
CASSDPQGGRYEQYF
>NA|16|NA|TRBJ2-7|TRBV28
TGTGCCAGCAGTTTAGGGGGAATCGGGACACCATACGAGCAGTACTTC
CASSLGGIGTPYEQYF
>NA|15|NA|TRBJ2-2|TRBV28
TGTGCCAGCAGTTGGGTGGGCGCAAGGACCGGGGAGCTGTTTTTT
CASSWVGARTGELFF
>TRBD1|16|NA|TRBJ1-2|TRBV5-1
TGCGCCAGCAGCTCCTCCGGGACAGGGGGATTCGATGGCTACACCTTC
CASSSSGTGGFDGYTF
>TRBD1|16|few|TRBJ1-5|TRBV28
TGTGCCAGCAGAAATGAACAGGGGAATAGCAATCAGCCCCAGCATTTT
CASRNEQGNSNQPQHF
>TRBD2|15|NA|TRBJ2-1|TRBV2
TGTGCCAGCAGAAAACTAGCGGGAGGGGGCAATGAGCAGTTCTTC
CASRKLAGGGNEQFF
>TRBD2|15|NA|TRBJ2-7|TRBV7-9
TGTTCCAGCAGCTTAGTTCCTAGCGGGCCCTACGAGCAGTACTTC
CSSSLVPSGPYEQYF
>NA|15|NA|TRBJ1-1|TRBV18
TGTGCCAGCTCACCGACGGGACACCCGAACACTGAAGCTTTCTTT
CASSPTGHPNTEAFF
>TRBD2|16|NA|TRBJ2-5|TRBV6-5
TGTGCCAGCAGTTACTCGGGTGCGGGGGGGCGCGAGACCCAGTACTTC
CASSYSGAGGRETQYF
>NA|14|NA|TRBJ2-7|TRBV4-1
TGCGCCAGCAGCCAAGTAGCTAGCGACTACGAGCAGTACTTC
CASSQVASDYEQYF
>NA|15|NA|TRBJ2-5|TRBV7-9
TGTGCCAGCAGCTTAGTGCGGGGAATCCAAGAGACCCAGTACTTC
CASSLVRGIQETQYF
>NA|13|NA|TRBJ1-1|TRBV6-5
TGTGCCAGCAGTTACGGGAGGGACACTGAAGCTTTCTTT
CASSYGRDTEAFF
>TRBD2|14|few|TRBJ2-3|TRBV2
TGTGCCAGCCTACTAGCGGGAGGGCCTGATACGCAGTATTTT
CASLLAGGPDTQYF
>TRBD2|17|NA|TRBJ2-1|TRBV15
TGTGCCACCAGCAGAGAAGTAGCGGGGGGGCTCGATAATGAGCAGTTCTTC
CATSREVAGGLDNEQFF
>TRBD1|14|NA|TRBJ1-1|TRBV25-1
TGTGCCAGCAGTGATTTAGGACACAGGGGGTTGACGTTCTTT
CASSDLGHRGLTFF
>NA|13|NA|TRBJ2-7|TRBV7-9
TGTTCCAGCAGCCCCCCCGGGGGCTACGAGCAGTACTTC
CSSSPPGGYEQYF
>TRBD2|14|NA|TRBJ2-5|TRBV7-6
TGTGCCAGCAGCTCCCTTAGCGGGGAGGAGACCCAGTACTTC
CASSSLSGEETQYF
>NA|13|NA|TRBJ1-6|TRBV10-2
TGCGCCAGCAGGAGAGGAGATAATTCACCCCTCCACTTT
CASRRGDNSPLHF
>TRBD1|14|few|TRBJ2-7|TRBV6-5
TGTGCCAGCAGTTACACGACAGGGGGCAACGAGCAGTACTTC
CASSYTTGGNEQYF
>TRBD1|17|few|TRBJ1-6|TRBV4-1
TGCGCCAGCAGCCCACACCCTAGGGGGCCGACCACTTCACCCCTCCACTTT
CASSPHPRGPTTSPLHF
>TRBD2|19|few|TRBJ2-3|TRBV27
TGTGCCAGCAGTTTGGACGTCGTCATGGCGGGAGAGAGAGGAGATACGCAGTATTTT
CASSLDVVMAGERGDTQYF
>TRBD1|14|few|TRBJ1-4|TRBV29-1
TGCAGCGTGTCAGTCCAGGGGGCAGGGGAAAAACTGTTTTTT
CSVSVQGAGEKLFF
>TRBD1|13|NA|TRBJ2-7|TRBV19
TGTGCCAGTCAGGGGGACAACCTTTACGAGCAGTACTTC
CASQGDNLYEQYF
>TRBD1|14|NA|TRBJ1-5|TRBV5-1
TGCGCCAGCAGCCCGACAGGGGGCTATCAGCCCCAGCATTTT
CASSPTGGYQPQHF
>NA|14|once|TRBJ1-2|TRBV4-3
TGCGCCAGCAGCCAAGAGGCGGGGAACCGTGGCTACACCTTC
CASSQEAGNRGYTF
>NA|15|NA|TRBJ1-5|TRBV5-5
TGTGCCAGCAGCTTAGATGAGGGGAGGGGGCAGCCCCAGCATTTT
CASSLDEGRGQPQHF
>TRBD1|15|NA|TRBJ1-1|TRBV27
TGTGCCAGCAAGACAGGGGGCGGATCGAACACTGAAGCTTTCTTT
CASKTGGGSNTEAFF
>NA|17|few|TRBJ1-2|TRBV5-3
TGTGCCAGAAGCCAATGCGATGGGGCAGGAACTAACTATGGCTACACCTTC
CARSQCDGAGTNYGYTF
>NA|16|NA|TRBJ2-2|TRBV19
TGTGCCAGTAGCCCGGGGAGCATACAGAACACCGGGGAGCTGTTTTTT
CASSPGSIQNTGELFF